This paragraph reports one TCR beta chain. Antigen: not known. The CDR3 is 15 amino acids. V shed 3 bases, J shed 3 bases, and the junction held 6 bases outside the gene matches. Per the germline V gene, CDR1 is SGHTA and CDR2 is FQGTGA. This entry belongs to a study of CD8+ T cells in alopecia areata. The investigators collected lesional scalp punch biopsies and peripheral blood from alopecia areata patients. Both CD4+ and CD8+ T cells were separated by sorting PBMCs. Once RNA had been extracted, it was reverse transcribed into cDNA to act as the sequencing template. The method was immunoSEQ multiplex PCR; TCRdb's version includes in-frame clones alone and lacks a portion of them. Of about 64,000 clones listed, 44% are singletons. Overall study findings and caveats: Elevated clonality characterized lesional scalp relative to normal scalp, particularly in alopecia totalis/universalis. Sharing of TCR sequences between patients (possibly for HLA-related reasons) was less clear than in mice.

The rearrangement links TRBV7-3 to TRBJ2-3, with 7 bases that match TRBD2. Material for sequencing was NKG2D-low CD8+ T cells sorted from blood. This TCR came from a human donor with alopecia areata. In DNA form, the CDR3 reads TGTGCCAGCAGCTTGGGCGGGAGATCAACAGATACGCAGTATTTT. This sequence encodes CASSLGGRSTDTQYF. Combining the CDR3 with reference TRBV7-3 and TRBJ2-3 gives the whole variable domain GAGVSQTPSNKVTEKGKYVELRCDPISGHTALYWYRQSLGQGPEFLIYFQGTGAADDSGLPNDRFFAVRPEGSVSTLKIQRTERGDSAVYLCASSLGGRSTDTQYFGPGTRLTVL.